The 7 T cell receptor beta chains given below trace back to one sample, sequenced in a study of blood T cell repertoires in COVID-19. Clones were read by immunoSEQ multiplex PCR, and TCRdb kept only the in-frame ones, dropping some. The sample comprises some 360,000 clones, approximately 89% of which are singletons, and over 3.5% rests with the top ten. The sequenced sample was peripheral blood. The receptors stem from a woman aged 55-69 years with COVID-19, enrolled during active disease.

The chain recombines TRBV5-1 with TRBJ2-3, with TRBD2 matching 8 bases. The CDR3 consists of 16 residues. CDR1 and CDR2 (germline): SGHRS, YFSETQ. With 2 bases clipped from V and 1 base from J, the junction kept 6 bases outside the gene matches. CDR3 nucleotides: TGCGCCAGCAGCTTAAATTTGCGGGGGGGCACAGATACGCAGTATTTT. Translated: CASSLNLRGGTDTQYF.

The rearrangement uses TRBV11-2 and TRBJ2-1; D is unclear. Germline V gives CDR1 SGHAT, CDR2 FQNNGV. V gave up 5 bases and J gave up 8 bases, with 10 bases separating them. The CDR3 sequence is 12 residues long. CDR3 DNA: TGTGCCAGCAGCCCAAACAACCATGAGCAGTTCTTC. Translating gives CASSPNNHEQFF.

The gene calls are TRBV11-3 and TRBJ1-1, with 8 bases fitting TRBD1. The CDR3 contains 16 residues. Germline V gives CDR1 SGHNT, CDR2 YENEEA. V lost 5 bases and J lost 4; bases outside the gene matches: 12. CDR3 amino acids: CASSTSPGTGGTEAFF. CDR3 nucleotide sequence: TGTGCCAGCAGCACCTCCCCCGGGACAGGTGGCACTGAAGCTTTCTTT. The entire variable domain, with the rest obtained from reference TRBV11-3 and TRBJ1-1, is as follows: EAGVVQSPRYKIIEKKQPVAFWCNPISGHNTLYWYLQNLGQGPELLIRYENEEAVDDSQLPKDRFSAERLKGVDSTLKIQPAELGDSAVYLCASSTSPGTGGTEAFFGQGTRLTVV.

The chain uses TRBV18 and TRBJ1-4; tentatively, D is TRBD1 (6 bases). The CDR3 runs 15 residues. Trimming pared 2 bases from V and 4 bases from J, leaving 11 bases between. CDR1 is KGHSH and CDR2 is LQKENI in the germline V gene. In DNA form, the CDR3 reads TGTGCCAGCTCACCAACGGACAGCTTTAATGAAAAACTGTTTTTT. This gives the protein CASSPTDSFNEKLFF.

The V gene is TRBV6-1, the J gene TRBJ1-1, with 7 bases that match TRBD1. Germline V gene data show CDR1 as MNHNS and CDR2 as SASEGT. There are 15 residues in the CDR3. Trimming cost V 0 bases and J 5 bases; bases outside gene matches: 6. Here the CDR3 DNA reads TGTGCCAGCAGTGAAGCAGGGGGCGGGTGGACTGAAGCTTTCTTT. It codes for CASSEAGGGWTEAFF.

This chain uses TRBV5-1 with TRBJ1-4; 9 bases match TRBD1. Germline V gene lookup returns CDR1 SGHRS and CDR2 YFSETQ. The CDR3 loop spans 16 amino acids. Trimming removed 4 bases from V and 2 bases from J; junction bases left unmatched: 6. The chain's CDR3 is CASSPNRGPTNEKLFF. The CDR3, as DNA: TGCGCCAGCAGCCCGAACAGGGGGCCTACTAATGAAAAACTGTTTTTT.

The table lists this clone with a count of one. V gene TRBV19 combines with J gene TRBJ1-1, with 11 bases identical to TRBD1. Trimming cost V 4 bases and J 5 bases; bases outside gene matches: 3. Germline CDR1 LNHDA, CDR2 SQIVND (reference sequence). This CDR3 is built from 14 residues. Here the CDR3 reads CASSKGTGGTEAFF. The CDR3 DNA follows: TGTGCCAGTAGTAAAGGGACAGGGGGGACTGAAGCTTTCTTT.